The 23 T cell receptor beta chains reported below all come from one sample, sequenced in a study of T cell responses to AZD1222 COVID-19 vaccine. Profiling relied on immunoSEQ multiplex PCR, and the TCRdb table lists in-frame clones only, not all of them. Among fewer than 90,000 clones listed, about 85% were seen once. Source: peripheral blood, taken on day 0 of AZD1222 vaccination. Source of these receptors: an adult in good health.

As to this clone: Within the sample, other DNA sequences also encode this same CDR3. The chain carries TRBV28 and TRBJ1-2; tentative D call: TRBD1 (5 bases). The CDR3 totals 13 residues. Germline V lookup: CDR1 MDHEN, CDR2 SYDVKM. V was cut by 5 bases and J by 2 bases, with 9 bases left in between. The chain's CDR3 is CASSQGRNYGYTF. CDR3 bases: TGTGCCAGCAGTCAGGGAAGGAACTATGGCTACACCTTC.

This clone was observed a single time. The gene calls are TRBV18 and TRBJ1-4; no clear D gene. With 2 bases removed from V and 0 bases from J, the gap between germline ends came to 4 bases. Germline values: CDR1 KGHSH, CDR2 LQKENI. This CDR3 is built from 14 residues. The CDR3 DNA reads as TGTGCCAGCTCACCAGGTGCAACTAATGAAAAACTGTTTTTT. This sequence encodes CASSPGATNEKLFF.

The rearrangement joins TRBV19 to TRBJ1-2; D might be TRBD1 (5 bases). Germline V lookup: CDR1 LNHDA, CDR2 SQIVND (reference sequence). This CDR3 contains 17 residues. Trimming pared 6 bases from V and 0 bases from J, leaving 20 bases between. CDR3 DNA sequence: TGTGCCAGTAGAGATCCTTTTACAGGCGGGGCTAACTATGGCTACACCTTC. It is translated as CASRDPFTGGANYGYTF. Based on the CDR3 plus reference TRBV19 and TRBJ1-2, the full variable domain is DGGITQSPKYLFRKEGQNVTLSCEQNLNHDAMYWYRQDPGQGLRLIYYSQIVNDFQKGDIAEGYSVSREKKESFPLTVTSAQKNPTAFYLCASRDPFTGGANYGYTFGSGTRLTVV.

V usage is TRBV7-2 and J usage is TRBJ2-1, with TRBD2 matching over 8 bases. This CDR3 is 17 amino acids long. Germline assignment: CDR1 SGHTA and CDR2 FQGNSA. V shed 4 bases and J 7 bases; nucleotides not matched to a gene: 15. The CDR3 DNA is TGTGCCAGCAGCTCAACGCTCAGCGGGAGAGATATGAATGAGCAGTTCTTC. It is translated as CASSSTLSGRDMNEQFF.

The chain uses TRBV11-2 and TRBJ1-6; no clear D. V gave up 1 base and J gave up 5 bases, with 9 bases separating them. Looked up from germline, CDR1 is SGHAT and CDR2 is FQNNGV. The CDR3 totals 15 residues. CDR3 residues: CASSLGPANNSPLHF. CDR3 DNA: TGTGCCAGCAGCTTAGGCCCAGCCAATAATTCACCCCTCCACTTT.

This chain uses TRBV20-1 with TRBJ2-7; tentatively, D is TRBD2 (5 bases). From germline, CDR1 is DFQATT and CDR2 SNEGSKA (reference sequence). This CDR3 has 14 residues. V was clipped by 3 bases and J by 0 bases, with 12 bases between them. The CDR3 sequence: CSASSDWSSYEQYF. The CDR3 DNA reads TGCAGTGCTAGTTCGGACTGGAGCTCCTACGAGCAGTACTTC.

The genes are TRBV4-1 and TRBJ1-5, with D tentatively TRBD1 (5 bases). The V gene's germline CDR1 is MGHRA and CDR2 YSYEKL. The CDR3 covers 17 residues. V lost 1 base to trimming and J lost 3 bases, with 16 bases between them. The CDR3: CASSQVGTGRNNQPQHF. CDR3 DNA sequence: TGCGCCAGCAGCCAAGTAGGTACAGGCAGGAACAATCAGCCCCAGCATTTT.

The CDR3 spells CASSLKGTGDQPQHF. For the CDR3, the DNA is TGTGCCAGCAGCCTGAAAGGGACAGGGGATCAGCCCCAGCATTTT. V usage is TRBV3-1 (or the pseudogene TRBV3-2) and J usage is TRBJ1-5, with 10 bases identical to TRBD1. The CDR3 loop spans 15 amino acids. The germline V gene encodes CDR1 LGHDT and CDR2 YNNKEL (reference sequence). Trimming at V came to 4 bases and at J to 5 bases, leaving 5 bases not matched to a gene.

The chain recombines TRBV29-1 with TRBJ1-2, with TRBD1 as a possible D gene (5 bases). This CDR3 comprises 13 residues. Germline V gives CDR1 SQVTM, CDR2 ANQGSEA. Trimming pared 8 bases from V and 1 base from J, leaving 14 bases between. This CDR3 is CSTKSGGNYGYTF. CDR3 bases: TGCAGCACCAAGTCCGGGGGTAACTATGGCTACACCTTC. The whole variable domain, remainder taken from reference TRBV29-1 and TRBJ1-2, is SAVISQKPSRDICQRGTSLTIQCQVDSQVTMMFWYRQQPGQSLTLIATANQGSEATYESGFVIDKFPISRPNLTFSTLTVSNMSPEDSSIYLCSTKSGGNYGYTFGSGTRLTVV.

As to this clone: The sample has other DNA sequences that encode this CDR3 too. The V call is TRBV9, the J call TRBJ1-3; no clear D gene. The germline V gene has CDR1 SGDLS and CDR2 YYNGEE. This CDR3 spans 14 amino acids. V was shortened by 0 bases and J by 1 base, with 5 bases between the two germline ends. CDR3 loop: CASSVEGSGNTIYF. As DNA, the CDR3 is TGTGCCAGCAGCGTAGAAGGGTCTGGAAACACCATATATTTT. The full variable domain, in which reference TRBV9 and TRBJ1-3 provide the parts outside the CDR3, is DSGVTQTPKHLITATGQRVTLRCSPRSGDLSVYWYQQSLDQGLQFLIQYYNGEERAKGNILERFSAQQFPDLHSELNLSSLELGDSALYFCASSVEGSGNTIYFGEGSWLTVV.

V is TRBV5-8 and J is TRBJ2-1, with D perhaps matching TRBD2 (6 bases). The V and J ends lost 3 bases and 5 bases respectively, with 15 bases between them. The CDR3 spans 15 residues. Germline V gene lookup returns CDR1 SGHTS and CDR2 YDEGEE. CDR3 protein: CASSSAFGTHNEQFF. In nucleotides, the CDR3 is TGTGCCAGCAGCTCAGCCTTCGGGACTCACAATGAGCAGTTCTTC.

The CDR3 coding sequence is TGTGCCAGCAGCTCCTCCGGGGGGAACAATTCACCCCTCCACTTT. Translating it yields CASSSSGGNNSPLHF. The chain links TRBV7-9 to TRBJ1-6; maybe TRBD1 (5 bases). The V and J ends lost 4 bases and 7 bases respectively, with 14 bases between them. Germline V gene lookup returns CDR1 SEHNR and CDR2 FQNEAQ (reference sequence). The CDR3 consists of 15 residues.

The rearrangement links TRBV5-6 to TRBJ1-4; the D gene is possibly TRBD1 (6 bases). The ends were cut back, 2 bases at V and 2 bases at J, with 10 bases in the middle. Germline assignment: CDR1 SGHDT and CDR2 YYEEEE. The CDR3 contains 15 residues. This CDR3 is CASSFLQGTNEKLFF. The CDR3 DNA is TGTGCCAGCAGCTTTTTACAGGGCACTAATGAAAAACTGTTTTTT.

V is TRBV27 and J is TRBJ1-4, with no clear D. The germline CDR1 and CDR2 sequences are MNHEY and SMNVEV (reference sequence). This CDR3 contains 13 residues. The V and J ends lost 4 bases and 7 bases respectively, with 10 bases between them. The DNA for the CDR3 is TGTGCCAGCAGTTCCCCCCTTTCTGAAAAACTGTTTTTT. Protein: CASSSPLSEKLFF. Drawing the rest from reference TRBV27 and TRBJ1-4, the complete variable domain is EAQVTQNPRYLITVTGKKLTVTCSQNMNHEYMSWYRQDPGLGLRQIYYSMNVEVTDKGDVPEGYKVSRKEKRNFPLILESPSPNQTSLYFCASSSPLSEKLFFGSGTQLSVL.

The rearrangement links TRBV4-2 to TRBJ1-1; D not certain. The CDR3 contains 14 residues. V was shortened by 4 bases and J by 1 base, with 10 bases between the two germline ends. The germline V gene encodes CDR1 LGHNA and CDR2 YNFKEQ. CDR3 nucleotide sequence: TGTGCCAGCAGCCCCCCGACGGGGAACACTGAAGCTTTCTTT. It codes for CASSPPTGNTEAFF.

V is TRBV6-4 and J is TRBJ1-5, with D uncertain. V was trimmed by 3 bases and J by 7 bases, leaving 13 bases between them. Germline values: CDR1 MRHNA, CDR2 SNTAGT. This CDR3 has 14 residues. The CDR3 protein is CASSEGGFGQPQHF. As DNA, the CDR3 is TGTGCCAGCAGTGAGGGAGGGTTCGGACAGCCCCAGCATTTT.

The rearrangement links TRBV9 to TRBJ2-6; D call uncertain. Germline CDR1 and CDR2: SGDLS and YYNGEE. Trimming stripped 1 base from V and 1 base from J, with 12 bases between. The CDR3 sequence is 17 residues long. CDR3 in DNA: TGTGCCAGCAGCGTAATGGACCCGTTATCTGGGGCCAACGTCCTGACTTTC. This encodes CASSVMDPLSGANVLTF.

The V and J genes are TRBV2 and TRBJ2-1; possible D gene TRBD1, 5 bases. Trimming left V 4 bases short and J 6 bases short, with 13 bases between. The CDR3 sequence is 14 residues long. Germline V CDR1 and CDR2: SNHLY, FYNNEI. Written as DNA, the CDR3 is TGTGCCAGCAGTGTTCGAGATCAGGGCAATGAGCAGTTCTTC. This sequence encodes CASSVRDQGNEQFF.

The chain joins TRBV6-2 or TRBV6-3 to TRBJ1-5; the match to TRBD1 covers 8 bases. J lost 7 bases, V lost 6 bases, and 11 bases had no gene match. The CDR3 runs to 15 residues. Germline CDR1 MNHEY, CDR2 SVGEGT. The CDR3 bases are TGTGCCAGCAGCGAACCCGGGACAGGTCGGCAGCCCCAGCATTTT. As protein: CASSEPGTGRQPQHF.

V is TRBV9 and J is TRBJ2-3, with 9 positions matching TRBD2. CDR3 length equals 15 residues. The V segment lost 4 bases and the J segment 2 bases; nucleotides outside the gene matches: 5. Germline CDR1 is SGDLS and CDR2 is YYNGEE. This chain's CDR3 is CASSLAGRATDTQYF. The CDR3 DNA sequence: TGTGCCAGCAGCCTAGCGGGAAGGGCCACAGATACGCAGTATTTT.

This clone was counted once. This chain connects TRBV27 to TRBJ1-2; D gene uncertain. Germline V lookup: CDR1 MNHEY, CDR2 SMNVEV (reference sequence). Trimming pared 2 bases from V and 5 bases from J, leaving 9 bases between. The CDR3 runs 13 residues. The CDR3 DNA sequence: TGTGCCAGCAGTTTAAGGCCTCAGTATGGCTACACCTTC. The encoded protein is CASSLRPQYGYTF.

This rearrangement joins TRBV28 to TRBJ2-1, with 7 nucleotides matching TRBD2. This CDR3 spans 11 amino acids. CDR1 is MDHEN and CDR2 is SYDVKM in the germline V gene. Germline trimming cut 3 bases from V and 15 bases from J; bases unmatched to any gene: 5. The CDR3 spells CASSLAGEGFF. As DNA, the CDR3 is TGTGCCAGCAGTTTGGCGGGAGAGGGGTTCTTC.

The chain is built from TRBV19 and TRBJ1-1, with D possibly matching TRBD1 (6 bases). V lost 8 bases to trimming and J lost 4 bases, with 20 bases between them. Germline values: CDR1 LNHDA, CDR2 SQIVND (reference sequence). The CDR3 length is 15 residues. In DNA form, the CDR3 reads TGTGCCAGTTCCTTAGTGCCCTCGGGGGCCACTGAAGCTTTCTTT. Protein: CASSLVPSGATEAFF.